The 7 T cell receptor beta chains listed next were all sequenced from one sample in a study of read filtering for tumor transcriptome and immune sequencing. The library was built from about 400 ng RNA with molecular barcoded adaptors for alpha/delta and beta/gamma chains. TCRdb reprocessed the reads via MiXCR and lists one record per CDR3 protein. The sample has about 5,600 distinct CDR3 sequences, 23% seen once. The sequenced sample was a population of CD138-negative cells sorted from bone marrow. The origin of the receptors is a donor at least 40 years old with multiple myeloma.

A remark on this clonotype: This likely came from a read error, as a far larger clone is one base away. Without the conserved terminal phenylalanine or tryptophan, this CDR3 likely stems from a read error. The chain combines TRBV7-3 with TRBJ2-1; 9 bases are shared with TRBD2. Germline trimming cut 5 bases from V and 9 bases from J; bases unmatched to any gene: 11. Germline CDR1 reads SGHTA; CDR2 reads FQGTGA. The CDR3 has 15 residues. CDR3 bases: TGTGCCAGCAGCCAAGATGTAGGACTAGCGTCTGAGCAGTTCTCC. It is translated as CASSQDVGLASEQFS.

Within the sample, this clonotype is medium-sized. This sequence joins TRBV3-1 and TRBJ2-1; either TRBD1 or TRBD2 may fit D (6 bases each). Germline lookup yields CDR1 LGHDT and CDR2 YNNKEL (reference sequence). This CDR3 is 19 amino acids long. V lost 1 base and J lost 2, with 21 bases in between. CDR3 nucleotide sequence: TGTGCCAGCAGCCAAGTTGGAGGGGGAGCGTATCTGACCTACAATGAGCAGTTCTTC. This codes for CASSQVGGGAYLTYNEQFF.

Note on this clonotype: With only one base between it and a far larger clone, this is likely a read error. V gene TRBV7-3 combines with J gene TRBJ2-1, with a weak D call TRBD1 (6 bases). V lost 8 bases to trimming and J lost 7 bases, with 21 bases between them. The CDR3 consists of 15 residues. Germline assignment: CDR1 SGHTA and CDR2 FQGTGA. The CDR3 reads CASGSRQGPSNEQFF. Written as DNA, the CDR3 is TGTGCCAGCGGCTCCCGCCAGGGGCCTAGTAATGAGCAGTTCTTC.

A note on this clonotype: The CDR3 end shows no conserved phenylalanine or tryptophan, and so a read error is likely. The chain employs TRBV7-8 and TRBJ2-1; 8 bases are shared with TRBD2. The J call is in doubt because the DNA end fits TRBJ2-7 better. CDR1 is SGHVS, CDR2 FQNEAQ, per germline. The CDR3 is 14 residues long. The CDR3 region is CASSFPSGPNEQYL. CDR3 bases: TGTGCCAGCAGCTTCCCTAGCGGGCCCAATGAGCAGTACCTC.

A word on this clonotype: A junction boundary mismatches the germline segment, possibly from a read error. The J gene is TRBJ2-3, the V gene TRBV7-8; D perhaps matches TRBD2 (6 bases). Germline V CDR1 and CDR2: SGHVS, FQNEAQ. This CDR3 spans 15 amino acids. The CDR3 protein is CASSLAGGDTGTQYF. In DNA, the CDR3 is TGTGCCAGCAGCTTAGCGGGGGGTGACACAGGTACGCAGTATTTT.

This clonotype was seen many times. This chain connects TRBV9 to TRBJ2-5; the D gene could be TRBD1 or TRBD2 (6 bases each). The CDR3 is 19 residues long. Germline lookup yields CDR1 SGDLS and CDR2 YYNGEE. The V end lost 4 bases, the J end lost 3 bases, and 28 bases lay between the germline ends. The chain's CDR3 is CASSPRLAGGGPEEETQYF. The CDR3 coding sequence is TGTGCCAGCAGCCCCCGATTAGCCGGTGGGGGGCCAGAAGAAGAGACCCAGTACTTC.

Notes on this clonotype: A far larger clone differs by one base, so this is likely a read error. The chain is built from TRBV6-5 and TRBJ2-1; D uncertain. Per germline, CDR1 MNHEY and CDR2 SVGAGI. The length of the CDR3 is 16 residues. V shed 4 bases and J shed 2 bases, with 15 bases lying between them. CDR3 coding DNA: TGTGCCAGCAGTTCCGGGTGGGAACGGCCCTACAATGAGCAGTTCTTC. Its translation is CASSSGWERPYNEQFF.